The rows below give T cell receptor beta chains drawn from one sample of a study of blood T cell repertoires in COVID-19. The assay was immunoSEQ multiplex PCR, and TCRdb's table has in-frame clones only and misses some. The table records about 400,000 clones, around 90% of them present only once. The sequenced sample consisted of PBMCs or T cells enriched from blood (not recorded which). All receptors come from a woman aged 40-49 years with acute COVID-19. The conserved cysteine and the conserved F or W are not part of the CDR3 here. Each record gives: J gene, V gene, clone size, CDR3 protein. A clone size is listed for some rows: how often the clone was seen (once, few, many), or a class if it is expanded.

>TRBJ1-4|TRBV3-1/TRBV3-2|once
ASSQRQGNEKLF
>TRBJ2-5|TRBV5-4|NA
ASSFSSGRQETQY
>TRBJ1-1|TRBV19|NA
ASSIGGMNTEAF
>TRBJ1-4|TRBV5-1|NA
ASSLGLGQRNEKLF
>TRBJ1-5|TRBV7-9|NA
ASSLEHGQPQH
>TRBJ2-3|TRBV4-1|few
ASSQVMPAGLSTDTQY
>TRBJ2-2|TRBV3-1/TRBV3-2|once
ASSQGLWSGGPNTGELF
>TRBJ2-2|TRBV7-9|NA
ASSLDWSVNTGELF
>TRBJ1-1|TRBV5-4|NA
ASRRQGWNTEAF
>TRBJ1-1|TRBV6-5|NA
ASSLQGATEAF
>TRBJ2-3|TRBV6-5|NA
ASKGGSSTDTQY
>TRBJ1-1|TRBV25-1|NA
ASSEVSGYNTEAF
>TRBJ2-3|TRBV29-1|NA
SVRSTDTQY
>TRBJ1-6|TRBV9|NA
ASSVIDNSPLH
>TRBJ1-1|TRBV18|NA
ASSQATVNTEAF
>TRBJ2-7|TRBV2|NA
ASSRTGLYEQY
>TRBJ1-5|TRBV25-1|NA
ASSDWGGNQPQH
>TRBJ1-2|TRBV30|NA
AWSGQGNYGYT
>TRBJ2-2|TRBV5-4|NA
ASSGPLGSLTGELF
>TRBJ1-1|TRBV6-5|NA
ASSSGQGLVTEAF
>TRBJ2-7|TRBV7-6|once
ASSSYSGTGPYEQY
>TRBJ1-1|TRBV11-2|NA
ASSFPQSTEAF
>TRBJ2-3|TRBV5-1|NA
ASSLAGEADTQY
>TRBJ2-3|TRBV29-1|NA
SVLGRERTDTQY
>TRBJ1-5|TRBV30|NA
AWRAPGTGVGSNQPQH
>TRBJ1-4|TRBV30|NA
AWSVAPSRGEKLF